This TCR beta chain stems from a study of esophageal squamous cell carcinoma under preoperative chemotherapy (dated by TCRdb to 2017 to 2018). About the investigation overall: In the study, TCR repertoires were profiled in both peripheral blood T cells and tumor-infiltrating lymphocytes. In patients with esophageal squamous cell carcinoma, the study looked at what paclitaxel-nedaplatin chemotherapy did to T-cell receptor repertoires. Five or six patients with primary esophageal squamous cell carcinoma made up the cohort. Repertoires were compared between samples taken before and after paclitaxel-nedaplatin therapy.

On this clonotype itself: Which antigen it targets is not known. Per-base quality was not reported, and no clone a single base away is much larger than it.

Taken from the germline V gene (reference sequence), the CDR1 and CDR2 loops are SEHNR and FQNEAQ. The CDR3 starts with the cysteine, ends with the phenylalanine, and has 17 residues. CDR3 DNA only is kept here, 51 bases in frame from base 1. Relative to germline, V is missing 5 bases and J is missing 4 bases, with 16 bases of the junction outside any gene match. The time point label for this specimen denotes: after preoperative PTX-NDP chemotherapy. Before surgery, patients were given paclitaxel-nedaplatin as preoperative chemotherapy. The paper as a whole reports these results and caveats: The cohort was small, with only a few patients with esophageal squamous cell carcinoma analyzed. After chemotherapy, peripheral T cells showed a significant rise in TCR diversity, whereas tumor-infiltrating lymphocytes did not. Tumor-infiltrating lymphocytes after treatment appeared to come partly from peripheral T cells migrating into the tumor, rather than solely from local clonal changes. Paclitaxel-nedaplatin therapy induced immediate and substantial clonotype frequency changes, with contraction more likely among abundant clones than amplification.

Library preparation used PCR. Data came from a HiSeq X Ten. High-throughput sequencing was used to characterize the TCR repertoires. Through fastp at Q25 and MiXCR, TCRdb rebuilt clones from the public reads, retaining in-frame beta chains. Under each unique CDR3 protein, matching rows form one entry showing the most common genes and DNA. The sample table records roughly 18,000 distinct CDR3 sequences; just over 45% of these occur just once. The biggest ten clones account for approximately 28% of the sample. This chain joins TRBV7-9 to TRBJ2-5; 7 of the junction bases match TRBD2. The source of this sequence is a human donor with esophageal squamous cell carcinoma. The donor label of this sample is uncertain. Sample acquisition took place from a patient given preoperative chemotherapy. The CDR3 amino acid sequence is: CASSPGGGALGPETQYF. Read as DNA, the sequence is TGTGCCAGCAGCCCGGGGGGTGGGGCTTTGGGCCCAGAGACCCAGTACTTC.